This T cell receptor beta chain was identified during a study of blood T cell repertoires in COVID-19. Background on the study: Acute and convalescent COVID-19 specimens originated in the United States, Italy and Spain. PBMCs, B-cell-depleted T cells, or T cells provided the cDNA or gDNA that made up the material.

Original handling: Nucleated cell counts were estimated from reference gene primer amplification. The protocol was immunoSEQ multiplex PCR, while the TCRdb copy is restricted to in-frame clones and leaves out a portion. V, J and clone size reflect that table, while D and trimming were determined from the DNA. Of fewer than 250,000 clones in the sample, about 83% are singletons; the top ten hold approximately 7.4%. The V and J ends lost 6 bases and 2 bases, in that order; junction bases with no gene match: 6. CDR3 length: 15 residues. Germline V gene sequence: CDR1 SGHNT, CDR2 YENEEA. This clone has just a few counts.

The V gene is TRBV11-3, the J gene TRBJ2-2; TRBD1 agrees at 7 bases. The clonotype was recovered from a woman in her forties or fifties with acute or convalescent COVID-19. The sample comprised peripheral blood. The CDR3 is CASSSGQVNTGELFF. CDR3 bases: TGTGCCAGCAGTTCAGGACAGGTCAACACCGGGGAGCTGTTTTTT.